Listed here is a single T cell receptor beta chain. These data come from a study of control samples from healthy donors and cancer patients. Per germline, CDR1 SGDLS and CDR2 YYNGEE. CDR3 size: 15 residues. The ends lost 4 bases at V and 3 bases at J; junction bases unmatched: 9. Clones were sequenced by immunoSEQ multiplex PCR, and TCRdb holds only the in-frame ones, with some missing. The sample has under 150,000 clones; about nine tenths are singletons. The chain uses TRBV9 and TRBJ1-2, with TRBD1 matching over 7 bases. This clonotype was sampled from a man aged 30-40 years in good health. The sequenced sample consisted of blood. The CDR3 bases are TGTGCCAGCAGCCAGGGAGGGGGCGCGTACTATGGCTACACCTTC. Protein sequence: CASSQGGGAYYGYTF.